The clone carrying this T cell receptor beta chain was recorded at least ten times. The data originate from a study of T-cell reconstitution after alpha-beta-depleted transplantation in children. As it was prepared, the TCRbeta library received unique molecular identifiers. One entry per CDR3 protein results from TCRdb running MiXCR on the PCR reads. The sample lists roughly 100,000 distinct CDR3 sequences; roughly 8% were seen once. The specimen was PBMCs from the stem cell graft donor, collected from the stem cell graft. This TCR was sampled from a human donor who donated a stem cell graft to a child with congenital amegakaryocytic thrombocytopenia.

The CDR3, as DNA: TGTGCCAGCAGTTTCCCCTTTACTAGCGGGGGTCCGTCAGCGGGCAATGAGCAGTTCTTC. Protein product: CASSFPFTSGGPSAGNEQFF. The gene calls are TRBV28 and TRBJ2-1; 11 bases line up with TRBD2. This CDR3 comprises 20 residues. With 3 bases clipped from V and 6 bases from J, the junction kept 19 bases outside the gene matches. The V gene's germline CDR1 is MDHEN and CDR2 SYDVKM.